This T cell receptor beta chain was sequenced in a study of blood T cells in healthy people across ages. The study, taken as a whole, reports: Estimates drawn from one million T cells were deemed to understate diversity. The fall in TCR beta diversity per million T cells was roughly linear with age.

As to this clonotype: Its target is unknown. This may be a read error: a much more frequent sequence differs by one nucleotide.

Sample-barcoded 5' priming and a J-beta primer mix drove a second PCR of roughly 7 to 11 cycles. Each sample provided no less than 2.5 million CDR3-containing paired-end reads. TCRdb reprocessed the 5' RACE reads with MiXCR, giving one entry per CDR3 protein. The table shows around 1,700,000 distinct CDR3 sequences, with about 28% occurring only once. This clonotype was sampled from a woman under 40 in good health. Sequencing was performed on blood.

The DNA for the CDR3 is TGTGCCAGCGGTCCCCCAGGAAAGGAAGAGACCCAGTACTTC. Its protein product is CASGPPGKEETQYF. The rearrangement uses TRBV7-3 and TRBJ2-7; no definite D call. The J call may be incorrect, as the DNA end agrees better with TRBJ2-5. The germline CDR1 and CDR2 sequences are SGHTA and FQGTGA. The CDR3 loop spans 14 amino acids.